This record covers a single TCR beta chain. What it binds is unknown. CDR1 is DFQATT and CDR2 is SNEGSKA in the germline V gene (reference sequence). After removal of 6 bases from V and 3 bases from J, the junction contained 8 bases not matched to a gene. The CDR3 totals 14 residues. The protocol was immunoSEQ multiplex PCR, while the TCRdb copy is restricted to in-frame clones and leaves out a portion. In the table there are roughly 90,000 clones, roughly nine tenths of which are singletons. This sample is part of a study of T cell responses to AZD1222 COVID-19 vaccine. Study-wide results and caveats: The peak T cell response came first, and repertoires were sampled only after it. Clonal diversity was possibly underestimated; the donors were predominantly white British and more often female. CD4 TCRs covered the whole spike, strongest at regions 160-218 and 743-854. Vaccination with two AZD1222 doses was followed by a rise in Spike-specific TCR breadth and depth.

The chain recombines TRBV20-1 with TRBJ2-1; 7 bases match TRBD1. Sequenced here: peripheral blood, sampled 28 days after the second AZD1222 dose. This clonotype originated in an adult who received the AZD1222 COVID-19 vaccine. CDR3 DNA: TGCAGTGCGAGTCGGGACAGCTTCTACAATGAGCAGTTCTTC. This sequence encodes CSASRDSFYNEQFF.